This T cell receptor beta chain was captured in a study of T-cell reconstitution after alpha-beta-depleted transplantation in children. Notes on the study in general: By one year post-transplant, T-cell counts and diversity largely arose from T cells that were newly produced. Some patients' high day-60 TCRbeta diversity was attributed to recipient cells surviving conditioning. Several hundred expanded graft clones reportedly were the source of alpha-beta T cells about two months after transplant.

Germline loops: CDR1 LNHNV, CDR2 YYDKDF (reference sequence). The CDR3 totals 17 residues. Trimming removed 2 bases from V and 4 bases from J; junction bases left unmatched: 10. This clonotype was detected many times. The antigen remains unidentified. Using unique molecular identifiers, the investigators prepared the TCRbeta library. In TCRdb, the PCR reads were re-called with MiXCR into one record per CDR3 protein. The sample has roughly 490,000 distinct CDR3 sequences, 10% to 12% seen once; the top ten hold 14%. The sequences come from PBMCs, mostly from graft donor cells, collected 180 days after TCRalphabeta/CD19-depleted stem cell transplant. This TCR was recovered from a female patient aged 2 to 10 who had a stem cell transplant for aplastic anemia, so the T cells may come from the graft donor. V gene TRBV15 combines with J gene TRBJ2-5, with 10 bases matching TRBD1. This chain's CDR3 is CATSRPYRQGARETQYF. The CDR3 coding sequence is TGTGCCACCAGCAGACCTTACCGACAGGGGGCGAGAGAGACCCAGTACTTC.